A selection of T cell receptor beta chains follows, all from one sample in a study of vaccination and CD4 T cells after COVID-19. TCRdb recomputed calls from the PCR reads with MiXCR, one row per CDR3 protein. The data contain more than 10,000 distinct CDR3 sequences, about 36% of them singletons. Their antigens are not known. Sequenced sample: cultured CD4+ T cells from blood. These receptors were obtained from a human donor with COVID-19. The CDR3 runs from the conserved cysteine through the conserved F or W.

CASSLGTSVGEQYF,TRBV28,TRBJ2-7
CSARRDTPYEQYF,TRBV20-1,TRBJ2-7
CASSFSGGFENEQFF,TRBV27,TRBJ2-1
CASSFSPVTHEQYF,TRBV7-2,TRBJ2-7
CASSSTGELRKLFF,TRBV12-3/TRBV12-4,TRBJ1-4
CASRGRSGANTGELFF,TRBV12-3/TRBV12-4,TRBJ2-2
CASSLDIGETQYF,TRBV5-1,TRBJ2-5
CASRFSTNEKLFF,TRBV6-1,TRBJ1-4
CSARGTLSGGSEQYF,TRBV20-1,TRBJ2-7
CAWSVLGEVAGELFF,TRBV30,TRBJ2-2
CASSSRNRGVGYGYTF,TRBV5-6,TRBJ1-2
CASTLNGQGAGGYTF,TRBV27,TRBJ1-2
CASRLAGGPDTQYF,TRBV10-2,TRBJ2-3
CASSSGGRSNQPQHF,TRBV6-1,TRBJ1-5
CASSLQGSGGETQYF,TRBV7-7,TRBJ2-5
CASRETGSSTDTQYF,TRBV2,TRBJ2-3
CASSLVETQYF,TRBV11-2,TRBJ2-5
CASSPRGISSGANVLTF,TRBV6-1,TRBJ2-6
CASSSKGGGAYEQYF,TRBV12-3/TRBV12-4,TRBJ2-7
CASSLSGRGTDTQYF,TRBV7-3,TRBJ2-3
CASSAQGMDEQFF,TRBV2,TRBJ2-1
CSARDGDTGLGGYTF,TRBV20-1,TRBJ1-2
CAIQTANYGHTF,TRBV2,TRBJ1-2
CASSGQAGNYGYTF,TRBV12-3/TRBV12-4,TRBJ1-2
CASSYSIGSGEKLFF,TRBV6-5,TRBJ1-4
CASSRKATNTEAFF,TRBV19,TRBJ1-1
CASSQAVGGSRDTQYF,TRBV4-3,TRBJ2-3
CAVTWGLVTEAFF,TRBV12-3/TRBV12-4,TRBJ1-1
CASSATRSGGEQYF,TRBV11-2,TRBJ2-7
CASSFGESGNTIYF,TRBV5-6,TRBJ1-3
CSATADLAGGPYSTDTQYF,TRBV20-1,TRBJ2-3
CASSVGSESHEQYF,TRBV9,TRBJ2-7
CASSQGLADTGELFF,TRBV19,TRBJ2-2
CAISRLQGYEQYF,TRBV10-3,TRBJ2-7
CASSETGLRANYGYTF,TRBV6-1,TRBJ1-2
CASSLEGSGGGETQYF,TRBV5-1,TRBJ2-5
CASSLNRGGEQYF,TRBV11-2,TRBJ2-7
CASSLAGQNTGELFF,TRBV7-9,TRBJ2-2
CASIGPDYPYQPQHF,TRBV28,TRBJ1-5
CASSPPGLAGGTDTQYF,TRBV18,TRBJ2-3
CASSLGLPNNSPLHF,TRBV27,TRBJ1-6
CASKVTGSNTEAFF,TRBV6-1,TRBJ1-1
CASSYFAMGQGEQYF,TRBV6-5,TRBJ2-7
CATSKDSEETQYF,TRBV15,TRBJ2-5
CASRGKSFATNEKLFF,TRBV6-1,TRBJ1-4
CASRDPQGQSNQPQHF,TRBV19,TRBJ1-5
CASSFTAGRSYEQYF,TRBV12-3/TRBV12-4,TRBJ2-7
CASSSGQGRKQETQYF,TRBV6-1,TRBJ2-5
CASTRLGTGGYTF,TRBV5-4,TRBJ1-2
CSARDFVGTGSNSPLHF,TRBV20-1,TRBJ1-6
CAWQVLETQYF,TRBV30,TRBJ2-5
CASSGEVSYSQDTEAFF,TRBV6-1,TRBJ1-1
CASSLPGQGGRNQPQHF,TRBV11-2,TRBJ1-5
CASSFFVGGNTGELFF,TRBV7-9,TRBJ2-2
CAWSVWDRAGQPQHF,TRBV30,TRBJ1-5